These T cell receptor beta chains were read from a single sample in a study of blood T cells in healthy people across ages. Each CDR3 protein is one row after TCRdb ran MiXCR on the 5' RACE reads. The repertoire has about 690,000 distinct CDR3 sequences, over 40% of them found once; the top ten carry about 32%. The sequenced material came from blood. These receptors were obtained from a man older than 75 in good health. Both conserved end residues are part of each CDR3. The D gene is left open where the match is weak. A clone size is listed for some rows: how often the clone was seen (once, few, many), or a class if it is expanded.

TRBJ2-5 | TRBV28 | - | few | TGTGCTGGGGGTGGGGCAGGCCTCCGGGAGACCCAGTACTTC | CAGGGAGLRETQYF
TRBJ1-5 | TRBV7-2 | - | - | TGTGCCAGCAGCGGAATCGGGTTGGCCCAGCATTTT | CASSGIGLAQHF
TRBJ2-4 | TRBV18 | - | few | TGTCCCAGCTCACCAGAAGGCCATGAGCAGTACTTC | CPSSPEGHEQYF
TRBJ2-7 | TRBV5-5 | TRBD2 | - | TGTGCCAGCAGCTCCCTCGGGAGGTCCGAGCAGTACTTC | CASSSLGRSEQYF
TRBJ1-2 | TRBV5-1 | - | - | TGCGCCAGCAGCCGCTCACAGGGTGACGGCTACACCTTC | CASSRSQGDGYTF
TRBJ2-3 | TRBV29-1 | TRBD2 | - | TGCAGCGTTTTGACTAGCGGAAGAGATACGCAGTATTTT | CSVLTSGRDTQYF
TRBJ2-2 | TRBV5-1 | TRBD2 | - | TGCGCCAGCTATCTGGGGGGGACTAACACCGGGGAGCTGTTTTTT | CASYLGGTNTGELFF
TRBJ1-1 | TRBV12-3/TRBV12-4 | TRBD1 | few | TGTGCCAACAGCCGAACCGGGACAGGGAACACTGAAGCTTTCTTT | CANSRTGTGNTEAFF
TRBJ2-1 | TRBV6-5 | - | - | TGTGCCAGCAGTTACGGCCCCACACTGGGCAATGAGCAGTTCTTC | CASSYGPTLGNEQFF
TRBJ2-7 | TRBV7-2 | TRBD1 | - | TGTGCCAGCAGCCCGGCGGGGACAGGCCTCTACGAGCAGTACTTC | CASSPAGTGLYEQYF
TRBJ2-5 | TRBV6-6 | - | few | TGTGCCAGCAGTTACTCGGGACCCCCTCAAGAGACCCAGTACTTC | CASSYSGPPQETQYF
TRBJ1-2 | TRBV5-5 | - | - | TGTGCCAGCAGCCCCACCGGGCTTATGGGCTACACCTTC | CASSPTGLMGYTF
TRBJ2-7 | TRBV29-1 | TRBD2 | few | TGCAGCGCCGCCAGGGGCGGGGGGAAAGACGAGCAGTACTTC | CSAARGGGKDEQYF
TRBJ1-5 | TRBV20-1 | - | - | TGCAGTGCTAGGGCGTGGGGAAGCAATCAGCCCCAGCATTTT | CSARAWGSNQPQHF
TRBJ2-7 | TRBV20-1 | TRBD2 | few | TGCAGTGCTAGCCCCCCTCTGACTAGCGGGAGCTCCTACGAGCAGTACTTC | CSASPPLTSGSSYEQYF
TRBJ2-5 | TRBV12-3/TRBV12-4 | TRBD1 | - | TGTGCCAGCACCCGAACAGGGGCCCAGTACTTC | CASTRTGAQYF
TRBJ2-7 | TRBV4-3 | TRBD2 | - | TGCGCCAGCAGCCAAGATACGGGTAGCGGGAGGTACGAGCAGTACTTC | CASSQDTGSGRYEQYF
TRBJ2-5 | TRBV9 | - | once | TGTGCCAGCAGTACCACGGCCGGGTCACAAGAGACCCAGTACTTC | CASSTTAGSQETQYF
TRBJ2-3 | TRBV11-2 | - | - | TGTGCCAGCAGCTTAGTCCCATCCGTGGCGGCCGATACGCAGTATTTT | CASSLVPSVAADTQYF
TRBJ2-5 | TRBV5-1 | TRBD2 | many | TGCGCCAGCAGCTTGGCCGGACTAGCGGGAGGAGGGCAAGAGACCCAGTACTTC | CASSLAGLAGGGQETQYF
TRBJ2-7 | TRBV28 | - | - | TGTGCCAGCAGTTTAGGGCAGGTAACCTACGAGCAGTACTTC | CASSLGQVTYEQYF
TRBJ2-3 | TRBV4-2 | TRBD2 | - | TGTGCCAGCAGCCGAGGCGGGGGGCGTTCCACAGATACGCAGTATTTT | CASSRGGGRSTDTQYF
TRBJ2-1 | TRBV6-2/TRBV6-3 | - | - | TGTGCCAGCAGTTACGGGACACAAGTTCTTTCCTACAATGAGCAGTTCTTC | CASSYGTQVLSYNEQFF
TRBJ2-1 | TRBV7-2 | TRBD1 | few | TGTGCCAGCAGCCCTCGCGGGACAGGGGGACCTTGGGGGCAGTTCTTC | CASSPRGTGGPWGQFF
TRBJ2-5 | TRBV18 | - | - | TGTGCCAGCTCACCAAGTACAAAAGGGACCCAGTACTTC | CASSPSTKGTQYF
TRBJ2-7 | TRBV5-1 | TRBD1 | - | TGCGCCAGCAGTTTGTCAGGGGGAAAGTACGACGAGCAGTACTTC | CASSLSGGKYDEQYF
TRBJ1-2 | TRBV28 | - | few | TGTGCCAGCAACACCCCGGGGGCAGGAAACTATGGCTACACCTTC | CASNTPGAGNYGYTF
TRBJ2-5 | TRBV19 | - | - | TGTGCCAGTAGTATGAACAGACAGAACCAAGAGACCCAGTACTTC | CASSMNRQNQETQYF
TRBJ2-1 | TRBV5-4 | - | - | TGTGCCAGCAGCTGGGGGGACAGCAAGACCTACAATGAGCAGTTCTTC | CASSWGDSKTYNEQFF
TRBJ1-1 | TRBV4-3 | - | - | TGCGCCAGCAGCCAAGGCGGGGGGGCGAACACTGAAGCTTTCTTT | CASSQGGGANTEAFF
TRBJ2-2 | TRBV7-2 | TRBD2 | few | TGTGCCAGCAGCCCAGAGAGCGGGAGGCCGCGGACCGGGGAGCTGTTTTTT | CASSPESGRPRTGELFF
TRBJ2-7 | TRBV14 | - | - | TGTGCCAGCAGCCAAGTCACCCGGGGTCGAATGGACCCTTACAATGAGCAGTACTTC | CASSQVTRGRMDPYNEQYF
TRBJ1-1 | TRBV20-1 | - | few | TGCAGTGCTAGAGATCCGGGGGGGGCGGGAGCTTTCTTT | CSARDPGGAGAFF
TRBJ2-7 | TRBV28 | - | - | TGTGCCAGCAGTTCCTCAGGGCGGAAGAGCTCCTACGAGCAGTACTTC | CASSSSGRKSSYEQYF
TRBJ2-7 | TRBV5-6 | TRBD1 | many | TGTGCCAGCAGCACGGGACAGGGTAGGGGCGAGCAGTACTTC | CASSTGQGRGEQYF
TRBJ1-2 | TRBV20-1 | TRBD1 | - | TGCAGTGCCAAGGGGGCCGGACAGGTCAACTATGGCTACACCTTC | CSAKGAGQVNYGYTF
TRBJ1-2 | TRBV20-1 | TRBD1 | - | TGCAGTGCTAGAGATCGAGGACAGGGAGACGTCTATGGCTACACCTTC | CSARDRGQGDVYGYTF
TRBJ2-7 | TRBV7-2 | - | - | TGTGCCAGCAGCACTCGGCCGGGCTCCTACGAGCAGTACTTC | CASSTRPGSYEQYF
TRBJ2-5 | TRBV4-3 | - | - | TGCGCCAGCAGCCAAGAGGCCGGGAGCAATGAGCAGTACTTC | CASSQEAGSNEQYF
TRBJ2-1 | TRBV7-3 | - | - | TGTGCCAGCAGCTCCTCCGGAGTACCCTACAATGAGCAGTTCTTC | CASSSSGVPYNEQFF